This T cell receptor beta chain was retrieved from a study of neoadjuvant anti-PD-1 for oral cavity cancer. Across the whole study: Most patients had three to four biweekly doses of 3 mg/kg nivolumab before resection. General study findings and limits: Only three patients per response group were TCR-analyzed; validation needed.

As for this clone: Antigen: not known.

The germline gives CDR1 GTSNPN, CDR2 SVGIG (reference sequence). This CDR3 contains 13 residues. Trimming left V 7 bases short and J 3 bases short, with 16 bases between. Sequenced by immunoSEQ multiplex PCR; TCRdb stores in-frame clones only, minus some. The data contain 70,000 to 95,000 clones, 84% of them singletons. Stage II-IVA oral cavity squamous cell carcinoma was new and untreated by systemic or radiation therapy. This clonotype was obtained from a person between 35 and 79 years old with oral cavity squamous cell carcinoma. Sequenced here: PBMCs, sampled before nivolumab (anti-PD-1) treatment. The chain is built from TRBV30 and TRBJ2-7; D is unclear. The CDR3 loop reads CAYAHPNIYEQYF. In nucleotides, the CDR3 is TGTGCCTATGCACATCCCAACATCTACGAGCAGTACTTC.